Shown below are 3 T cell receptor beta chains from a single sample sequenced in a study of cytomegalovirus exposure and HLA in healthy donors. This PCR relied on a set of 60 Vbeta primers and 13 Jbeta primers. Method: immunoSEQ multiplex PCR; TCRdb's copy keeps in-frame clones and lacks some. The sample yields 120,000 or so clones, 74% seen once. Material: PBMCs. The receptors derive from a woman in her forties or fifties in good health and CMV-seropositive.

The chain carries TRBV4-1 and TRBJ1-4; 8 nucleotides agree with TRBD1. The CDR3 totals 16 residues. Germline-derived CDR1 and CDR2 are MGHRA and YSYEKL. V shed 2 bases, J shed 7 bases, and the junction held 9 bases outside the gene matches. The CDR3 nucleotides are TGCGCCAGCAGCCAAAGGTCAGACAGGGGACCTGAAAAACTGTTTTTT. This gives the protein CASSQRSDRGPEKLFF.

The V gene is TRBV5-1, the J gene TRBJ2-5, with TRBD1 matching 9 bases. Trimming removed 4 bases from V and 3 bases from J; junction bases left unmatched: 7. The CDR3 runs to 15 residues. Germline V gene lookup returns CDR1 SGHRS and CDR2 YFSETQ. The CDR3 DNA reads as TGCGCCAGCAGCGGGTATTGGACAGGGGAAGAGACCCAGTACTTC. Its translation is CASSGYWTGEETQYF.

In its sample, this clone was seen once. The chain recombines TRBV4-3 with TRBJ2-3, with 8 bases matching TRBD2. CDR1 is LGHNA, CDR2 YSLEER, per germline. This CDR3 spans 15 amino acids. V trimming: 0 bases; J trimming: 6 bases; junction bases outside the gene matches: 5. This CDR3 reads CASSQDPSGLDTQYF. The DNA of the CDR3 is TGCGCCAGCAGCCAAGATCCTAGCGGGCTGGATACGCAGTATTTT.